What follows are 32 T cell receptor beta chains derived from one specimen sequenced in a study of T cells after yellow fever vaccination. TCRdb re-derived calls from the 5' RACE reads in MiXCR, one entry per CDR3 protein. Among over 300,000 distinct CDR3 sequences listed, about 3.5% were seen once. The specimen was PBMCs, collected on the day of the yellow fever booster vaccination. These receptors all come from a man aged 18 to 29 who received the YFV17D yellow fever vaccine.

This clonotype was seen ten or more times. The chain has TRBV12-3 or TRBV12-4 and TRBJ2-3; 8 bases agree with TRBD2. The CDR3 loop spans 16 amino acids. Unmatched junction bases numbered 12, after V lost 6 bases and J lost 4 bases. DNA of the CDR3: TGTGCCAGCAGCCACGGGGGGGCCGCAGTTGCAGATACGCAGTATTTT. This encodes CASSHGGAAVADTQYF.

This clonotype showed up just a few times. V gene TRBV20-1 combines with J gene TRBJ2-3; 10 positions agree with TRBD1. J gave up 4 bases and V 1 base, and 5 bases lay outside the gene matches. The CDR3 contains 15 residues. Looked up from germline, CDR1 is DFQATT and CDR2 is SNEGSKA (reference sequence). CDR3 amino acids: CSARGWTGGADTQYF. The CDR3 DNA sequence: TGCAGTGCTAGAGGATGGACAGGGGGGGCAGATACGCAGTATTTT.

Ten or more counts support this clonotype. The rearrangement joins TRBV5-1 to TRBJ2-2; 8 bases fit TRBD1. V shed 1 base, J shed 1 base, and the junction held 3 bases outside the gene matches. The germline CDR1 and CDR2 sequences are SGHRS and YFSETQ. The CDR3 runs to 16 residues. The CDR3 DNA reads TGCGCCAGCAGCTTGACTGGACAGGGGAACACCGGGGAGCTGTTTTTT. This codes for CASSLTGQGNTGELFF.

This clonotype was seen many times. The chain combines TRBV4-3 with TRBJ2-7; D call uncertain. Germline V lookup: CDR1 LGHNA, CDR2 YSLEER. V was shortened by 1 base and J by 0 bases, with 7 bases between the two germline ends. This CDR3 spans 14 amino acids. CDR3 in DNA: TGCGCCAGCAGCCAAGGGGCCAGCTCCTACGAGCAGTACGTC. It specifies CASSQGASSYEQYV.

This clonotype occurred many times. J is TRBJ2-5 and V is TRBV5-1; no clear D. The CDR3 extends over 16 amino acids. Trimming took 4 bases from V and 1 from J, leaving 17 bases between them. Germline V lookup: CDR1 SGHRS, CDR2 YFSETQ. CDR3 in amino acids: CASSLLISGPQETQYF. The CDR3 nucleotides are TGCGCCAGCAGCCTCCTAATTTCCGGCCCCCAAGAGACCCAGTACTTC.

CDR3 DNA: TGTGCCAGCAGCTATAGGGGACAGGGTCCCTTCCAAGAGACCCAGTACTTC. Protein: CASSYRGQGPFQETQYF. This rearrangement joins TRBV12-3 or TRBV12-4 to TRBJ2-5, with 9 bases aligning to TRBD1. CDR3 length: 17 amino acids. Trimming at V came to 6 bases and at J to 1 base, leaving 12 bases not matched to a gene.

This clonotype has ten or more counts. The rearrangement joins TRBV15 to TRBJ2-1; the D gene is possibly TRBD2 (6 bases). This CDR3 comprises 16 residues. The V end lost 3 bases, the J end lost 9 bases, and 21 bases lay between the germline ends. The germline V gene encodes CDR1 LNHNV and CDR2 YYDKDF (reference sequence). The CDR3 DNA is TGTGCCACCAGCAGTGGGGGGAGCGAACACGTGGGTGAGCAGTTCTTC. Protein: CATSSGGSEHVGEQFF.

This clonotype was observed at least ten times. The V gene is TRBV4-1, the J gene TRBJ2-7; tentative D call: TRBD2 (5 bases). CDR3 length: 15 amino acids. Germline V gives CDR1 MGHRA, CDR2 YSYEKL. V shed 1 base and J shed 2 bases, with 12 bases lying between them. CDR3 DNA sequence: TGCGCCAGCAGCCAAGGTGCTAGCATCGCCTACGAGCAGTACGTC. Protein sequence: CASSQGASIAYEQYV.

At least ten counts were recorded for this clonotype. The chain has TRBV6-5 and TRBJ1-4; possibly TRBD1 for D (5 bases). Germline V lookup: CDR1 MNHEY, CDR2 SVGAGI. The germline V and J ends were trimmed by 0 bases and 8 bases, with 7 bases remaining between them. The CDR3 consists of 13 residues. The CDR3, as DNA: TGTGCCAGCAGTTACTCGACAGACGAAAAACTGTTTTTT. It encodes CASSYSTDEKLFF.

V usage is TRBV3-1 and J usage is TRBJ2-3; 8 bases are shared with TRBD2. Germline-derived CDR1 and CDR2 are LGHDT and YNNKEL (reference sequence). The CDR3 totals 12 residues. V lost 5 bases and J lost 7; bases outside the gene matches: 2. In DNA, the CDR3 is TGTGCCAGCAGCTGGACTAGCAATACGCAGTATTTT. Protein sequence: CASSWTSNTQYF.

This chain joins TRBV9 and TRBJ1-1; the D is unclear. This CDR3 comprises 17 residues. Germline V CDR1 and CDR2: SGDLS, YYNGEE. The V end was cut by 0 bases, the J end by 4 bases, with 19 bases between. The CDR3 protein is CASSVASDGGPGTEAFF. As DNA, the CDR3 is TGTGCCAGCAGCGTAGCTTCGGACGGAGGGCCGGGCACTGAAGCTTTCTTT.

This clonotype has only a few counts. V is TRBV5-6 and J is TRBJ2-3; D not resolved. With 0 bases removed from V and 7 bases from J, the gap between germline ends came to 15 bases. CDR3 length: 15 amino acids. From germline, CDR1 is SGHDT and CDR2 YYEEEE. DNA of the CDR3: TGTGCCAGCAGCTTGGCCACCGGTTGGGCATATACGCAGTATTTT. It encodes CASSLATGWAYTQYF.

The sample holds a few counts of this clonotype. The CDR3 DNA reads as TGTGCCAGCAGCCCTCCCACCCATTCAGGAGATACGCAGTATTTT. Amino acid sequence: CASSPPTHSGDTQYF. The chain carries TRBV7-2 and TRBJ2-3; D unresolved. Germline V CDR1 and CDR2: SGHTA, FQGNSA. The CDR3 consists of 15 residues. Between the trimmed V and J ends, which lost 5 bases and 5 bases, there was a span of 17 bases.

This clonotype came up many times. The V gene is TRBV5-1, the J gene TRBJ2-7, with TRBD1 matching 8 bases. Germline CDR1 is SGHRS and CDR2 is YFSETQ. Trimming at V came to 3 bases and at J to 6 bases, leaving 14 bases not matched to a gene. The CDR3 is made up of 16 amino acids. The CDR3 protein is CASSSRSRGHDGEQYF. CDR3 coding DNA: TGCGCCAGCAGCTCGCGAAGCAGGGGGCACGACGGCGAGCAGTACTTC.

There are many counts of this clonotype. This rearrangement joins TRBV2 to TRBJ2-7, with D possibly TRBD2 on 6 matching bases. Between the trimmed V and J ends, which lost 4 bases and 6 bases, there was a span of 16 bases. Germline assignment: CDR1 SNHLY and CDR2 FYNNEI. The CDR3 totals 14 residues. The CDR3 nucleotides are TGTGCCAGCAGTGTGATAGGAGGGGCTGGCGAGCAGTACTTC. This gives the protein CASSVIGGAGEQYF.

This clonotype was counted ten times or more. The chain couples TRBV4-1 to TRBJ2-2; TRBD1 or TRBD2 may be the D gene (5 bases each). Per the germline V gene, CDR1 is MGHRA and CDR2 is YSYEKL. The CDR3 has 15 amino acids. Trimming pared 0 bases from V and 7 bases from J, leaving 12 bases between. In DNA form, the CDR3 reads TGCGCCAGCAGCCAAGATTCCGGGGCGGGCGGGGAGCTGTTTTTT. It is translated as CASSQDSGAGGELFF.

This clonotype was recorded at least ten times. The chain employs TRBV2 and TRBJ1-6, with 8 positions matching TRBD1. Germline values: CDR1 SNHLY, CDR2 FYNNEI. This CDR3 is built from 15 residues. J lost 10 bases, V lost 1 base, and 6 bases had no gene match. CDR3 in DNA: TGTGCCAGCAGTGAAGATGGACAGGGTGGGTCACCCCTCCACTTT. Its protein product is CASSEDGQGGSPLHF.

This clonotype turned up a few times. The chain carries TRBV12-3 or TRBV12-4 and TRBJ2-6, with 8 bases identical to TRBD2. The CDR3 length is 15 residues. V gave up 10 bases and J gave up 0 bases; unmatched junction bases: 5. CDR3 coding DNA: TGTGCCACCTCACGGGGGGGCTCTGGGGCCAACGTCCTGACTTTC. It specifies CATSRGGSGANVLTF.

This clonotype has at least ten counts. The chain links TRBV4-1 to TRBJ1-6, with TRBD1 matching over 7 bases. Trimming removed 1 base from V and 10 bases from J; junction bases left unmatched: 10. Germline CDR1 MGHRA, CDR2 YSYEKL. The CDR3 contains 16 residues. The CDR3 coding sequence is TGCGCCAGCAGCCAAGGGAACGACAGGGCGAGCTCACCCCTCCACTTT. It translates to CASSQGNDRASSPLHF.

This clonotype was seen at least ten times. This chain links TRBV27 with TRBJ1-1; D gene ambiguous. The CDR3 has 14 amino acids. Trimming removed 5 bases at V and 0 bases at J, with 10 bases between. Germline CDR1 is MNHEY and CDR2 is SMNVEV (reference sequence). The DNA for the CDR3 is TGTGCCAGCAGTGAGATAGGATTGAACACTGAAGCTTTCTTT. Translation: CASSEIGLNTEAFF.

This clonotype was seen ten or more times. The V and J genes are TRBV29-1 and TRBJ2-1, with a weak D call TRBD1 (6 bases). This CDR3 has 14 amino acids. From germline, CDR1 is SQVTM and CDR2 ANQGSEA. Trimming removed 2 bases at V and 2 bases at J, with 10 bases between. The CDR3 here is CSVELQGTYNEQFF. CDR3 DNA: TGCAGCGTTGAATTACAGGGAACCTACAATGAGCAGTTCTTC.

This rearrangement joins TRBV7-8 to TRBJ2-1, with 11 bases fitting TRBD1. The CDR3 is made up of 16 amino acids. Germline CDR1 SGHVS, CDR2 FQNEAQ. The J segment lost 4 bases and the V segment lost 4 bases, leaving 6 bases of the junction unmatched. The DNA for the CDR3 is TGTGCCAGCAGCTCCTGGACAGGGGGCCGTTACAATGAGCAGTTCTTC. Encoded protein: CASSSWTGGRYNEQFF.

The chain carries TRBV11-2 and TRBJ2-5; tentatively, D is TRBD2 (6 bases). V lost 3 bases and J 4 bases, leaving 15 bases between the germline ends. Germline CDR1 and CDR2: SGHAT and FQNNGV. The CDR3 length is 15 residues. The CDR3 spells CASSFRTGEGETQYF. The CDR3 DNA follows: TGTGCCAGCAGCTTCCGTACGGGGGAAGGAGAGACCCAGTACTTC.

V gene TRBV4-3 combines with J gene TRBJ1-1; no clear D. Trimming removed 5 bases at V and 0 bases at J, with 13 bases between. Germline V gene data show CDR1 as LGHNA and CDR2 as YSLEER. The CDR3 has 15 residues. CDR3 region: CASSGTSRMNTEAFF. CDR3 DNA sequence: TGCGCCAGCAGCGGCACATCTCGTATGAACACTGAAGCTTTCTTT.

Many counts were recorded for this clonotype. The chain links TRBV6-5 to TRBJ1-2; D unclear. Germline lookup yields CDR1 MNHEY and CDR2 SVGAGI. The V end was cut by 5 bases, the J end by 8 bases, with 15 bases between. This CDR3 has 13 residues. CDR3 sequence reads: CASSPQGISGYTF. As DNA, the CDR3 is TGTGCCAGCAGTCCGCAAGGGATATCGGGCTACACCTTC.

This clonotype showed up many times. The J gene is TRBJ1-1, the V gene TRBV7-9; D call uncertain. Germline CDR1 is SEHNR and CDR2 is FQNEAQ (reference sequence). CDR3 length: 13 amino acids. Trimming shortened V by 0 bases and J by 3 bases, and 5 bases separated the two germline ends. This CDR3 is CASSLALHTEAFF. In DNA, the CDR3 is TGTGCCAGCAGCTTAGCCTTGCACACTGAAGCTTTCTTT.

This clonotype was recorded a few times. The chain links TRBV20-1 to TRBJ2-7, with 11 bases matching TRBD2. J was trimmed by 7 bases and V by 2 bases; bases with no gene match: 10. The CDR3 runs to 15 residues. Germline V gene sequence: CDR1 DFQATT, CDR2 SNEGSKA (reference sequence). The CDR3 DNA sequence: TGCAGTGCTAGAAGGGCTAGCGGGGGGTTGGGGGAGCAGTACTTC. Its translation: CSARRASGGLGEQYF.

This clonotype occurred many times. V gene TRBV6-5 combines with J gene TRBJ1-1; D not certain. CDR1 MNHEY and CDR2 SVGAGI come from the germline V gene. The CDR3 length is 14 residues. Trimming shortened V by 8 bases and J by 4 bases, and 17 bases separated the two germline ends. For the CDR3, the DNA is TGTGCCAGCCTCCCAGTGCCGTCCCCCACTGAAGCTTTCTTT. Translating it yields CASLPVPSPTEAFF.

This clonotype was counted ten times or more. The J gene is TRBJ2-1, the V gene TRBV7-2, with 8 bases matching TRBD1. The CDR3 totals 14 residues. CDR1 is SGHTA and CDR2 is FQGNSA in the germline V gene. Unmatched junction bases numbered 5, after V lost 3 bases and J lost 7 bases. DNA of the CDR3: TGTGCCAGCAGCTTGGACAGGGTTGGGAATGAGCAGTTCTTC. Translating gives CASSLDRVGNEQFF.

This clonotype was observed many times. An end of the junction differs from the germline gene, which may be a read error. The chain is built from TRBV5-8 and TRBJ1-1; D is ambiguous. The CDR3 sequence is 14 residues long. Germline V gene lookup returns CDR1 SGHTS and CDR2 YDEGEE. The CDR3, as DNA: TGTGCCCGCAGCTTTTCCGGGGTTGTCACTGAAGCTTTCTTT. Protein product: CARSFSGVVTEAFF.

The chain has TRBV12-3 or TRBV12-4 and TRBJ1-1; the D is unclear. V was pared by 4 bases and J by 7 bases, with 7 bases between. The CDR3 loop spans 11 amino acids. The CDR3 protein is CASSSGNEAFF. In DNA form, the CDR3 reads TGTGCCAGCAGTTCCGGAAATGAAGCTTTCTTT.

Many counts were recorded for this clonotype. The chain uses TRBV6-1 and TRBJ1-1; 9 nucleotides line up with TRBD1. The CDR3 runs 15 residues. V was clipped by 6 bases and J by 2 bases; unmatched bases: 7. Germline-derived CDR1 and CDR2 are MNHNS and SASEGT. The CDR3 DNA is TGTGCCAGCAGAAGAAACAGGGGGCCAAACACTGAAGCTTTCTTT. Amino acids: CASRRNRGPNTEAFF.